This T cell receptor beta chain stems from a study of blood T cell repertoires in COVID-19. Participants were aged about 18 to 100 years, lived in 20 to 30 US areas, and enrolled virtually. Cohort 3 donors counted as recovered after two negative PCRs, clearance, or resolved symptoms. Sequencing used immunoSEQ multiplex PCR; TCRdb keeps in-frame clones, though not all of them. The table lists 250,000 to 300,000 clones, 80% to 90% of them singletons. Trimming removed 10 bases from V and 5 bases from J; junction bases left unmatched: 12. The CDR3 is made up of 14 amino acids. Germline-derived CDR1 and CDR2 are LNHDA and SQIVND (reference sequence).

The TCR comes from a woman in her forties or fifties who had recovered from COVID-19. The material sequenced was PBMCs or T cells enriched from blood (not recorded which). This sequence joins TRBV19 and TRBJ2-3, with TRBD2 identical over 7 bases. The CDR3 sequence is CATREGPRGDTQYF. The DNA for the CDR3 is TGTGCCACCAGGGAGGGGCCCCGCGGAGATACGCAGTATTTT.